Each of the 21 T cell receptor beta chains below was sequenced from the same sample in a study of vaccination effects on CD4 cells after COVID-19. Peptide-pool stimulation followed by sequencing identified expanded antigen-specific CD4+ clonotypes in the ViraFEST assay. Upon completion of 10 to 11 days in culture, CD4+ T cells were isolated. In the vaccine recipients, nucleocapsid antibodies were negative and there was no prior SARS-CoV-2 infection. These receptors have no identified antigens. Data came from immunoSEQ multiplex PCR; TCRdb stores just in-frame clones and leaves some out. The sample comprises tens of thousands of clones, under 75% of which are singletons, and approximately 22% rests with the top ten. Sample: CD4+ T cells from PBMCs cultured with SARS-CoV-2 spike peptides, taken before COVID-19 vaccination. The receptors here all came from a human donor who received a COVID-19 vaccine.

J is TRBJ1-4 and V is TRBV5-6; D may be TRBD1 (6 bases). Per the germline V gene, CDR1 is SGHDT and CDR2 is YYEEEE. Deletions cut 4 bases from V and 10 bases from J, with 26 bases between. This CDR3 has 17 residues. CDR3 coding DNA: TGTGCCAGCAGCCTCCCCAAAGTTTCGGGGGGCGCAGGAAAACTGTTTTTT. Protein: CASSLPKVSGGAGKLFF.

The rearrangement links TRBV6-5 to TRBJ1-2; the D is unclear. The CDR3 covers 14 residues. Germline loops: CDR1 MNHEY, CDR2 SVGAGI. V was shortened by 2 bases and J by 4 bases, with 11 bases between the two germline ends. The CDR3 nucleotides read TGTGCCAGCAGTTACGGGAGGTCTGCCTATGGCTACACCTTC. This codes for CASSYGRSAYGYTF.

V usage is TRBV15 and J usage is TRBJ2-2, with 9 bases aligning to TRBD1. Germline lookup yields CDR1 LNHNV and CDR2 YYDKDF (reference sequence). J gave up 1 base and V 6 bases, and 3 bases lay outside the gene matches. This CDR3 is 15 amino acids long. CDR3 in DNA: TGTGCCACCAGACGGGACAGGGTGAACACCGGGGAGCTGTTTTTT. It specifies CATRRDRVNTGELFF.

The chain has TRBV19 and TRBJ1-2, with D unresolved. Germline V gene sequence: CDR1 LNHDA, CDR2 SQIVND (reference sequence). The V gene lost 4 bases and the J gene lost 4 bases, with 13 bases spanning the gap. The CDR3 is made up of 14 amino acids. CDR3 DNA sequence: TGTGCCAGTAGTACCCAGTCGGCCAGCTATGGCTACACCTTC. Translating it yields CASSTQSASYGYTF.

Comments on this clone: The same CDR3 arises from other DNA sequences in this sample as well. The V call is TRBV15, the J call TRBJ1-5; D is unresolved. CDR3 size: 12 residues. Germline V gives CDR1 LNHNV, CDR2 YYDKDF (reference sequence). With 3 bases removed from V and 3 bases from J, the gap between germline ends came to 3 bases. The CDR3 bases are TGTGCCACCAGCAGGGACAATCAGCCCCAGCATTTT. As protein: CATSRDNQPQHF.

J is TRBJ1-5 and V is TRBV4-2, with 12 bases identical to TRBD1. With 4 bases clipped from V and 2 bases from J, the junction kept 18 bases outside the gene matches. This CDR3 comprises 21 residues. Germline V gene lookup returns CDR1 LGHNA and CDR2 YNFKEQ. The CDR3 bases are TGTGCCAGCAGCCCGATCTGGGCCCCGGGACAGGGGGCTGGGGGCAATCAGCCCCAGCATTTT. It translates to CASSPIWAPGQGAGGNQPQHF.

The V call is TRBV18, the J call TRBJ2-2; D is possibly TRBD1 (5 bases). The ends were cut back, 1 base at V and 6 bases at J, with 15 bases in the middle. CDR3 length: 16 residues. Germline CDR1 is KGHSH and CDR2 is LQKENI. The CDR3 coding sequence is TGTGCCAGCTCACCACTTTGGCAGGGTGGAGCCGGGGAGCTGTTTTTT. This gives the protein CASSPLWQGGAGELFF.

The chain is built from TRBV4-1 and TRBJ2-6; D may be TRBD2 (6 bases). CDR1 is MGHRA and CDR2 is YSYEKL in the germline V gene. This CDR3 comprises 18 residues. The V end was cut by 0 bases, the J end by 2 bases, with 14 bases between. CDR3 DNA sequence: TGCGCCAGCAGCCAAGATTCGGGACTCGGCCCTGGGGCCAACGTCCTGACTTTC. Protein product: CASSQDSGLGPGANVLTF.

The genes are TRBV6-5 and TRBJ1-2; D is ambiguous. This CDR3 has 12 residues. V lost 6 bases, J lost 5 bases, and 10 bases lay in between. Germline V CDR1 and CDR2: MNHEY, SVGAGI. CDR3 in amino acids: CASRSQDYGYTF. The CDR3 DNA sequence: TGTGCCAGCAGAAGTCAGGATTATGGCTACACCTTC.

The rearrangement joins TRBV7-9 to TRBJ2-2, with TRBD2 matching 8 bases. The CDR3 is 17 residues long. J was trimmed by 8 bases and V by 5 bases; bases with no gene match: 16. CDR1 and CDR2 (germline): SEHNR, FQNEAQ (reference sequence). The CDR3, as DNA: TGTGCCAGCAGCACCTTGGCGGGGGGCCCCCTGGATGGGGAGCTGTTTTTT. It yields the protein CASSTLAGGPLDGELFF.

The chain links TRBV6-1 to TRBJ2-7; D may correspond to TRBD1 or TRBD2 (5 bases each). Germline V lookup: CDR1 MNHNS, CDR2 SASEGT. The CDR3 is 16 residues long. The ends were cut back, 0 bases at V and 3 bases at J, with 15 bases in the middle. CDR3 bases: TGTGCCAGCAGTGAAGCGCTGGGGGAGTCGTACTACGAGCAGTACTTC. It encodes CASSEALGESYYEQYF.

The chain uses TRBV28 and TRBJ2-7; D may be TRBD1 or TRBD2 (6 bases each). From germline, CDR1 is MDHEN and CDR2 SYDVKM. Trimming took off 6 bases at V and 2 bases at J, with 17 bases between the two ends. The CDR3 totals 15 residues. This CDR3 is CASRTGGLIAYEQYF. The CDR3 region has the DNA TGTGCCAGCAGAACTGGGGGGCTGATAGCCTACGAGCAGTACTTC.

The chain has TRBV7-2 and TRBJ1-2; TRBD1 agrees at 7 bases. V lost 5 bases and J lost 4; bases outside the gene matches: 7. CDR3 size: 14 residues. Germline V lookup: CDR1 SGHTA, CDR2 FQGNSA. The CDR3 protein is CASSPRDSSYGYTF. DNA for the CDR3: TGTGCCAGCAGCCCCCGGGACAGTTCCTATGGCTACACCTTC.

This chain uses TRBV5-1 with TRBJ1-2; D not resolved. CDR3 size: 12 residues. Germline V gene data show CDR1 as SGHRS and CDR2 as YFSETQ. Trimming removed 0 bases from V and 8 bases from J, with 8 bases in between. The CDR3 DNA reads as TGCGCCAGCAGCTTGGACGTAAGGGGCTACACCTTC. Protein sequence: CASSLDVRGYTF. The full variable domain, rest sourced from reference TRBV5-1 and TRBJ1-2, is KAGVTQTPRYLIKTRGQQVTLSCSPISGHRSVSWYQQTPGQGLQFLFEYFSETQRNKGNFPGRFSGRQFSNSRSEMNVSTLELGDSALYLCASSLDVRGYTFGSGTRLTVV.

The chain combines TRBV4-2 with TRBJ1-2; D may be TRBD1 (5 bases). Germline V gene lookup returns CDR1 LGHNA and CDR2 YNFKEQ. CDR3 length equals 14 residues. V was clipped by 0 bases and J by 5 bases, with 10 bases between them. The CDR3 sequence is CASSQDRAFYGYTF. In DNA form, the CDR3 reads TGTGCCAGCAGCCAAGACAGGGCGTTTTATGGCTACACCTTC.

For the CDR3, the DNA is TGCGCCAGCAGCCAAGGCCACCGACTAGGGAGCTCCTACAATGAGCAGTTCTTC. Translated: CASSQGHRLGSSYNEQFF. The J gene is TRBJ2-1, the V gene TRBV4-1; D is possibly TRBD2 (6 bases). V lost 1 base to trimming and J lost 0 bases, with 16 bases between them. The V gene's germline CDR1 is MGHRA and CDR2 YSYEKL. This CDR3 has 18 amino acids.

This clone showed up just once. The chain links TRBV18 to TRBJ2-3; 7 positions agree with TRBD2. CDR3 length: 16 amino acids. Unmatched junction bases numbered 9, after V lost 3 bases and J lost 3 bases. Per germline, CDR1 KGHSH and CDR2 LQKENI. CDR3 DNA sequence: TGTGCCAGCTCACCGGGGCCGGGACTAAGGACAGATACGCAGTATTTT. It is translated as CASSPGPGLRTDTQYF.

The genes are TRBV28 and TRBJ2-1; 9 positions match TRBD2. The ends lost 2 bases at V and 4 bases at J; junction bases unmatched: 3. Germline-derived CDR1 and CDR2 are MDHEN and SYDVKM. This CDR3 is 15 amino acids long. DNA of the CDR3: TGTGCCAGCAGTTTAACGGGACTAGCTTACAATGAGCAGTTCTTC. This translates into CASSLTGLAYNEQFF.

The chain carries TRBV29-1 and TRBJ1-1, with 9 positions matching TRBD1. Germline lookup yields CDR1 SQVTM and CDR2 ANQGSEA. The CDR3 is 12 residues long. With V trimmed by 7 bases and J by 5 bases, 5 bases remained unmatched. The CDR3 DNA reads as TGCAGCGGTAACAGGGGGCGAACTGAAGCTTTCTTT. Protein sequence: CSGNRGRTEAFF.

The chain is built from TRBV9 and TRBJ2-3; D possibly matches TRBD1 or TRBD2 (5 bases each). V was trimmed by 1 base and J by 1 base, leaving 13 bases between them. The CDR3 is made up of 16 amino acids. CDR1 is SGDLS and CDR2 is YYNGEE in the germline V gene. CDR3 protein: CASSVSGGWGTDTQYF. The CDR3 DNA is TGTGCCAGCAGCGTAAGTGGGGGTTGGGGCACAGATACGCAGTATTTT.

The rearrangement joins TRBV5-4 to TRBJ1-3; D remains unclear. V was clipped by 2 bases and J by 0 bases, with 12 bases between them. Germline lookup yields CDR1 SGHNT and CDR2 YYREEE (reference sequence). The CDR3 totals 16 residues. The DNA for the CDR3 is TGTGCCAGCAGCTTAGACCGGTCCCTCTCTGGAAACACCATATATTTT. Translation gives CASSLDRSLSGNTIYF.